The next 29 T cell receptor beta chains were all read from a single sample in a study of blood T cell repertoires in COVID-19. Libraries were prepared by immunoSEQ multiplex PCR; TCRdb keeps only in-frame clonotypes and omits some of them. The sample lists over 250,000 clones; roughly 90% were seen once. The sequenced sample consisted of PBMCs or T cells enriched from blood (not recorded which). Receptors were obtained from a man aged 60-69 years who had recovered from COVID-19.

The chain combines TRBV4-2 with TRBJ2-2; 10 positions match TRBD1. Per germline, CDR1 LGHNA and CDR2 YNFKEQ. The J segment lost 2 bases and the V segment lost 2 bases, leaving 8 bases of the junction unmatched. The CDR3 totals 18 residues. CDR3 DNA: TGTGCCAGCAGCCAACCGACAGGGGGCATACGTAACACCGGGGAGCTGTTTTTT. Its translation is CASSQPTGGIRNTGELFF.

The chain uses TRBV6-5 and TRBJ2-7; D uncertain. Germline V lookup: CDR1 MNHEY, CDR2 SVGAGI. Trimming left V 5 bases short and J 0 bases short, with 11 bases between. The CDR3 spans 14 residues. The CDR3 DNA follows: TGTGCCAGCAGTACCGAAACAAACTCCTACGAGCAGTACTTC. Protein: CASSTETNSYEQYF.

The V and J genes are TRBV5-4 and TRBJ1-6; 7 bases are shared with TRBD1. In germline, CDR1 is SGHNT, CDR2 YYREEE (reference sequence). V was pared by 4 bases and J by 7 bases, with 2 bases of the junction left unmatched. This CDR3 has 13 residues. The CDR3 DNA sequence: TGTGCCAGCAGCAGACAGGGAAATTCACCCCTCCACTTT. Translation gives CASSRQGNSPLHF. Filled out from reference TRBV5-4 and TRBJ1-6, the complete variable domain reads ETGVTQSPTHLIKTRGQQVTLRCSSQSGHNTVSWYQQALGQGPQFIFQYYREEENGRGNFPPRFSGLQFPNYSSELNVNALELDDSALYLCASSRQGNSPLHFGNGTRLTVT.

This rearrangement joins TRBV15 to TRBJ2-7; 8 bases agree with TRBD2. The CDR3 runs to 15 residues. Germline trimming cut 0 bases from V and 5 bases from J; bases unmatched to any gene: 6. Germline lookup yields CDR1 LNHNV and CDR2 YYDKDF (reference sequence). The CDR3 protein is CATSRDRLASNEQYF. The CDR3 coding sequence is TGTGCCACCAGCAGAGACCGACTAGCGAGCAACGAGCAGTACTTC.

CDR3 loop: CSVDGGAVAEAFF. The CDR3 DNA is TGCAGCGTTGATGGAGGGGCCGTCGCTGAAGCTTTCTTT. The chain has TRBV29-1 and TRBJ1-1; TRBD1 might be the D (5 bases). The CDR3 loop spans 13 amino acids. V lost 3 bases and J 6 bases, leaving 14 bases between the germline ends. From germline, CDR1 is SQVTM and CDR2 ANQGSEA.

The rearrangement joins TRBV27 to TRBJ1-4; D perhaps matches TRBD1 (6 bases). CDR3 length: 17 amino acids. Trimming removed 8 bases from V and 0 bases from J, with 19 bases in between. The germline V gene has CDR1 MNHEY and CDR2 SMNVEV (reference sequence). The CDR3, as DNA: TGTGCCAGCGATTCTCCAGGGGAAGGTTCAACTAATGAAAAACTGTTTTTT. It codes for CASDSPGEGSTNEKLFF.

The chain couples TRBV4-3 to TRBJ2-3, with TRBD1 matching over 7 bases. Losses at the gene ends were 1 base for V and 5 bases for J; bases not matched to a gene: 9. The germline V gene has CDR1 LGHNA and CDR2 YSLEER. The CDR3 is 16 amino acids. CDR3 DNA sequence: TGCGCCAGCAGCCAAGGCGTAGGGGGCCTCGGAGATACGCAGTATTTT. Amino acids: CASSQGVGGLGDTQYF.

This clone is medium-sized in the sample. The chain joins TRBV25-1 to TRBJ1-5; maybe TRBD1 (6 bases). The CDR3 is made up of 14 amino acids. V lost 8 bases to trimming and J lost 4 bases, with 15 bases between them. Germline CDR1 MGHDK, CDR2 SYGVNS. CDR3 residues: CASQGGGGNQPQHF. The CDR3 nucleotides are TGTGCCAGCCAGGGAGGGGGAGGGAATCAGCCCCAGCATTTT.

The chain recombines TRBV5-5 with TRBJ2-3; D possibly corresponds to TRBD2 (6 bases). In germline, CDR1 is SGHKS, CDR2 YYEKEE (reference sequence). The CDR3 totals 16 residues. Deletions cut 4 bases from V and 0 bases from J, with 15 bases between. The CDR3 nucleotides are TGTGCCAGCAGCCCGCCACCAGGGACTAGCACAGATACGCAGTATTTT. Its protein is CASSPPPGTSTDTQYF.

The rearrangement joins TRBV12-3 or TRBV12-4 to TRBJ2-1; TRBD1 is a possible D gene (5 bases). V dropped 5 bases and J dropped 9 bases, with 11 bases sitting between them. There are 12 residues in the CDR3. The CDR3 nucleotides are TGTGCCAGCAGTCCAGGGTGGGGTGAGCAGTTCTTC. Residues: CASSPGWGEQFF.

V gene TRBV4-2 combines with J gene TRBJ1-5, with D possibly TRBD1 on 5 matching bases. V shed 0 bases and J shed 5 bases, with 11 bases lying between them. This CDR3 contains 15 residues. Germline V gene sequence: CDR1 LGHNA, CDR2 YNFKEQ. CDR3 sequence reads: CASSQEGTGDQPQHF. CDR3 in DNA: TGTGCCAGCAGCCAAGAGGGAACAGGTGATCAGCCCCAGCATTTT.

The V and J genes are TRBV29-1 and TRBJ2-3, with TRBD2 matching 10 bases. The ends lost 6 bases at V and 1 base at J; junction bases unmatched: 7. CDR1 and CDR2 from the germline V gene are SQVTM and ANQGSEA. The CDR3 runs to 15 residues. The CDR3 nucleotides read TGCAGCGTCGCTAAAGGGACTAGCGGCACAGATACGCAGTATTTT. Translated: CSVAKGTSGTDTQYF.

The V call is TRBV29-1, the J call TRBJ2-5, with 7 bases lining up with TRBD1. This CDR3 has 16 residues. With 6 bases clipped from V and 0 bases from J, the junction kept 13 bases outside the gene matches. Germline CDR1 is SQVTM and CDR2 is ANQGSEA. The CDR3, as DNA: TGCAGCGTCGAACCAACAGGGGCCCCCCACCAAGAGACCCAGTACTTC. This encodes CSVEPTGAPHQETQYF.

This chain uses TRBV5-4 with TRBJ2-1; 13 nucleotides align to TRBD2. J gave up 5 bases and V 7 bases, and 6 bases lay outside the gene matches. CDR1 is SGHNT, CDR2 YYREEE, per germline (reference sequence). CDR3 length: 15 amino acids. CDR3 loop: CASGNGLAGDNEQFF. Here the CDR3 DNA reads TGTGCCAGCGGAAACGGACTAGCGGGGGACAATGAGCAGTTCTTC.

This clone was seen once. CDR3 nucleotide sequence: TGTGCCAGCAGCTTGGCCGCAGGGGGTCTGAGCGGGGAGCTGTTTTTT. Translated, it gives CASSLAAGGLSGELFF. V gene TRBV5-6 combines with J gene TRBJ2-2, with TRBD1 identical over 7 bases. Germline assignment: CDR1 SGHDT and CDR2 YYEEEE. The CDR3 length is 16 residues. Trimming at V came to 0 bases and at J to 7 bases, leaving 9 bases not matched to a gene.

CDR3 DNA: TGTGCCAGCAGTGAAACAGTGCTGGGTGGCTACACCTTC. Amino acid sequence: CASSETVLGGYTF. This chain links TRBV12-3 or TRBV12-4 with TRBJ1-2; D gene unclear. Trimming pared 5 bases from V and 7 bases from J, leaving 14 bases between. This CDR3 spans 13 amino acids.

The genes are TRBV5-1 and TRBJ2-4, with 8 nucleotides matching TRBD1. V lost 2 bases and J lost 7; bases outside the gene matches: 5. Germline loops: CDR1 SGHRS, CDR2 YFSETQ. The CDR3 sequence is 14 residues long. CDR3 protein: CASSLRTGRNIQYF. Written as DNA, the CDR3 is TGCGCCAGCAGCTTAAGGACAGGGAGGAACATTCAGTACTTC. The full variable domain, completed using reference TRBV5-1 and TRBJ2-4, is KAGVTQTPRYLIKTRGQQVTLSCSPISGHRSVSWYQQTPGQGLQFLFEYFSETQRNKGNFPGRFSGRQFSNSRSEMNVSTLELGDSALYLCASSLRTGRNIQYFGAGTRLSVL.

The gene calls are TRBV29-1 and TRBJ2-7, with 10 bases aligning to TRBD1. Germline V CDR1 and CDR2: SQVTM, ANQGSEA. The V segment lost 7 bases and the J segment 7 bases; nucleotides outside the gene matches: 13. The CDR3 runs to 14 residues. This CDR3 reads CSGMTATGGQEQYF. DNA for the CDR3: TGCAGCGGGATGACCGCGACAGGGGGCCAGGAGCAGTACTTC.

This clone was detected once. The CDR3 sequence: CASSFPTSGRHYNEQFF. Here the CDR3 DNA reads TGTGCCAGCAGCTTCCCGACTAGCGGGAGGCACTACAATGAGCAGTTCTTC. The rearrangement joins TRBV7-9 to TRBJ2-1; TRBD2 matches 13 bases. The CDR3 is 17 residues long. Trimming took 3 bases from V and 3 from J; bases not matched to a gene: 5. Per the germline V gene, CDR1 is SEHNR and CDR2 is FQNEAQ (reference sequence). Full variable domain (outside the CDR3, taken from reference TRBV7-9 and TRBJ2-1): DTGVSQNPRHKITKRGQNVTFRCDPISEHNRLYWYRQTLGQGPEFLTYFQNEAQLEKSRLLSDRFSAERPKGSFSTLEIQRTEQGDSAMYLCASSFPTSGRHYNEQFFGPGTRLTVL.

The table lists this clone with a count of one. V is TRBV18 and J is TRBJ1-4, with 7 nucleotides matching TRBD1. V lost 3 bases and J lost 8; bases outside the gene matches: 6. The CDR3 contains 14 residues. Germline lookup yields CDR1 KGHSH and CDR2 LQKENI. The CDR3 loop is CASSPSGGREKLFF. The DNA of the CDR3 is TGTGCCAGCTCACCGTCAGGGGGACGCGAAAAACTGTTTTTT.

V usage is TRBV5-5 and J usage is TRBJ1-5; a possible D gene is TRBD1 (6 bases). This CDR3 spans 17 amino acids. Germline CDR1 SGHKS, CDR2 YYEKEE (reference sequence). Trimming removed 4 bases from V and 2 bases from J, with 19 bases in between. The CDR3 here is CASSRAPQGYGNQPQHF. CDR3 DNA: TGTGCCAGCAGCCGCGCTCCCCAGGGGTATGGCAATCAGCCCCAGCATTTT. Supplemented by reference TRBV5-5 and TRBJ1-5, the full variable domain reads DAGVTQSPTHLIKTRGQQVTLRCSPISGHKSVSWYQQVLGQGPQFIFQYYEKEERGRGNFPDRFSARQFPNYSSELNVNALLLGDSALYLCASSRAPQGYGNQPQHFGDGTRLSIL.

This chain links TRBV27 with TRBJ2-1; maybe TRBD2 (5 bases). Germline CDR1 MNHEY, CDR2 SMNVEV (reference sequence). The V and J ends lost 5 bases and 7 bases respectively, with 12 bases between them. The CDR3 length is 13 residues. The CDR3 bases are TGTGCCAGCAGTCCGGGGATTAGGAATGAGCAGTTCTTC. Translating it yields CASSPGIRNEQFF.

The rearrangement uses TRBV18 and TRBJ2-1, with TRBD2 matching over 11 bases. CDR3 length: 14 residues. Germline V gene sequence: CDR1 KGHSH, CDR2 LQKENI. Trimming took 5 bases from V and 6 from J; bases not matched to a gene: 3. CDR3 sequence reads: CASSSGTSGNEQFF. DNA of the CDR3: TGTGCCAGCTCATCCGGGACTAGCGGCAATGAGCAGTTCTTC.

The chain is built from TRBV28 and TRBJ1-5; 7 bases map to TRBD1. The CDR3 has 14 amino acids. The V and J ends lost 7 bases and 3 bases, in that order; junction bases with no gene match: 6. Germline CDR1 reads MDHEN; CDR2 reads SYDVKM. This chain's CDR3 is CASTEGGANQPQHF. The CDR3 nucleotides read TGTGCCAGCACCGAAGGGGGCGCCAATCAGCCCCAGCATTTT.

This chain's CDR3 is CARSSLGRNYGYTF. The CDR3 coding sequence is TGTGCCAGAAGCTCTCTGGGGCGCAACTATGGCTACACCTTC. J is TRBJ1-2 and V is TRBV7-5; the tabulated D call, TRBD1, remains unverified against the DNA. TRBV7-5 is designated a pseudogene. This CDR3 is 14 amino acids long.

The chain couples TRBV5-1 to TRBJ2-2; possibly TRBD1 for D (5 bases). The CDR3 runs to 15 residues. V shed 4 bases and J shed 5 bases, with 15 bases lying between them. Germline V lookup: CDR1 SGHRS, CDR2 YFSETQ. CDR3 protein: CASSLSAKGTGELFF. In DNA form, the CDR3 reads TGCGCCAGCAGCCTGTCGGCGAAGGGGACCGGGGAGCTGTTTTTT.

In its sample, this clone was seen once. V and J are TRBV9 and TRBJ1-1; D might be TRBD1 (5 bases). There are 14 residues in the CDR3. Trimming shortened V by 3 bases and J by 5 bases, and 14 bases separated the two germline ends. Germline CDR1 and CDR2: SGDLS and YYNGEE. For the CDR3, the DNA is TGTGCCAGCAGCGCATCAGGGTATGTGACTGAAGCTTTCTTT. The encoded protein is CASSASGYVTEAFF.

The chain is built from TRBV7-9 and TRBJ2-7, with unresolved D. The length of the CDR3 is 14 residues. Germline loops: CDR1 SEHNR, CDR2 FQNEAQ (reference sequence). Trimming took 3 bases from V and 1 from J, leaving 10 bases between them. The CDR3 spells CASSFEYSSYEQYF. DNA of the CDR3: TGTGCCAGCAGCTTTGAATACTCATCCTACGAGCAGTACTTC.

The chain has TRBV9 and TRBJ2-2; tentative D call: TRBD1 (5 bases). V lost 0 bases and J lost 4, with 10 bases in between. CDR3 size: 15 residues. Germline V gene lookup returns CDR1 SGDLS and CDR2 YYNGEE. The CDR3 loop reads CASSVGQSVTGELFF. The CDR3 DNA reads as TGTGCCAGCAGCGTAGGACAGAGTGTCACCGGGGAGCTGTTTTTT.